The following is a T cell receptor (beta chain) sequence with its context. This clonotype was observed at least ten times. The clone's antigen remains unknown. The sample holds no much larger clone one base away, and base qualities are not on file. This sample was included in a study of identical twins (dated by TCRdb to about 2016). With regard to the full study: The study deep-sequenced TCR alpha and beta repertoires from monozygotic twins, unrelated adults of various ages and cord blood to test whether fetal clonotypes persist. To rule out contamination, replicate twin experiments were performed at different times with different library preparation protocols. The full study reports these points: Compared with coincidental sharing between unrelated individuals, out-of-frame TCR alpha sequences shared between twins showed an excess of sequences with low generation probability. In beta out-of-frame sequences, excess twin sharing was weaker, because having fewer shared sequences lowered the signal-to-noise ratio. Zero-insertion analyses could be partly confounded by invariant T cells such as MAIT and iNKT, though diverse VJ usage argued against such confounding for most clonotypes. In monozygotic twins, out-of-frame TCR alpha sharing was systematically underestimated by recombination models, although the models agreed with sharing between unrelated individuals. Abundant cord blood beta clonotypes carried fewer insertions; young adult naive repertoires showed a weaker similar trend, while memory repertoires showed none. Because the same donors could not be followed over many years, conclusions were based on cross-sectional statistical analysis.

The library was produced with 5' RACE. The instrument given in TCRdb is Illumina HiSeq 2000. Template switching added a universal primer binding site, and the final cDNA carried a unique molecular identifier that allowed TCR cDNA molecules to be counted accurately. Specific primers in the conserved constant-segment region were used to synthesize first-strand cDNA for TCR alpha and beta chains. Each cDNA library was double barcoded, with a SMART-Mk sample barcode plus Illumina barcodes, to control for contamination. TruSeq adapter sequences along with Illumina sample barcodes were introduced in two successive PCR steps. The TCR alpha and beta cDNA libraries were sequenced on the Illumina HiSeq platform using custom primers. Per the original workflow: Raw reads were processed with MiGEC to extract unique molecular identifiers, and MiXCR was used to determine CDR3 positions. Recombination models were inferred per individual with the repgenHMM and IGoR tools using an EM algorithm. Shared clonotype analysis was performed with the tcR package in R, normalizing sharing by the product of cloneset sizes. To study raw recombination without the effects of thymic and clonal selection, out-of-frame nonproductive sequences were analyzed. TCRdb redid the processing of the public reads, applying fastp at Q25 and MiXCR, and retained in-frame beta chains. Each record represents a unique CDR3 protein, reported with the most common genes and DNA among its rows. TCRdb's processing, not the study's, gives the V and J calls here. The sample has around 230,000 distinct CDR3 sequences on record, roughly a tenth of them singletons. Roughly 5% of the sample lies in the top ten.

All donors were healthy Caucasians. Miltenyi CD45RO+ enrichment and human naive T-cell isolation kits were used to isolate memory (CD45RO+) and naive T cells from PBMC. The sample consisted of memory (CD45RO+) T cells sorted from blood. Taken with the paper, the label for cell subset or site translates to: CD45RO+ enriched T cells. The sequence was obtained from a woman aged 18 to 35 in good health.

Here the CDR3 is given as CSASLAGVNDAYEQYF. The nucleotide sequence reads TGCAGTGCTAGCCTAGCGGGAGTTAATGACGCCTACGAGCAGTACTTC. The chain couples TRBV20-1 to TRBJ2-7, and 10 junction bases match TRBD2. The germline V gene encodes CDR1 DFQATT and CDR2 SNEGSKA (reference sequence). The CDR3 goes from the cysteine to the phenylalanine over 16 residues. Solely the CDR3 DNA is kept, with 48 bases framed from the first base. V ends up 3 bases short and J 2 bases short, with an unmatched junction base count of 10.